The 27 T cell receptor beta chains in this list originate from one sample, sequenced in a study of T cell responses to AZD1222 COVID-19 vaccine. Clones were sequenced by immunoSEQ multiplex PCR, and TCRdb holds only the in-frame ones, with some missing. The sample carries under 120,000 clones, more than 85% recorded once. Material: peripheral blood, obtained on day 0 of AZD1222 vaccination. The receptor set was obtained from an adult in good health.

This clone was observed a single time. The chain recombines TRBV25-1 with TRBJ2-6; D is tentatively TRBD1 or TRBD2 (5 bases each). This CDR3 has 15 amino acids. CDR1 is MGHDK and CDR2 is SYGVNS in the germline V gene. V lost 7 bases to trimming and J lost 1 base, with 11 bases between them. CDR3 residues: CASTGTHSGANVLTF. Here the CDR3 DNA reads TGTGCCAGCACCGGGACGCATTCTGGGGCCAACGTCCTGACTTTC.

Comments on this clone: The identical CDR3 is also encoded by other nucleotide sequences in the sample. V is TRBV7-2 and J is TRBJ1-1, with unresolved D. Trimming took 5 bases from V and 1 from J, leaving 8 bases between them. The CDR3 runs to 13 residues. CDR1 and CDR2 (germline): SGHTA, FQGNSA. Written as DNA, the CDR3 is TGTGCCAGCAGCCTCACAGAGAACACTGAAGCTTTCTTT. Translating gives CASSLTENTEAFF.

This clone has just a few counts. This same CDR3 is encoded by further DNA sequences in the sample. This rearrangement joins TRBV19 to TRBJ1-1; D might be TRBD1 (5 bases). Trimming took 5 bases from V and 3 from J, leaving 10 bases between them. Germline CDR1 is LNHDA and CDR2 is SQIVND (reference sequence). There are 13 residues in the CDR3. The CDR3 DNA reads TGTGCCAGTAGTTCACAGGTCCACACTGAAGCTTTCTTT. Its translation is CASSSQVHTEAFF.

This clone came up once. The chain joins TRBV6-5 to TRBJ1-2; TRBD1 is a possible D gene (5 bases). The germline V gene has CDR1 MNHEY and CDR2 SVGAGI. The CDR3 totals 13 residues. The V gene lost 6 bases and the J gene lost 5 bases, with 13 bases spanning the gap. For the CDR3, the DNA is TGTGCCAGCAGCTTCGACAGTTTTTATGGCTACACCTTC. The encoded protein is CASSFDSFYGYTF.

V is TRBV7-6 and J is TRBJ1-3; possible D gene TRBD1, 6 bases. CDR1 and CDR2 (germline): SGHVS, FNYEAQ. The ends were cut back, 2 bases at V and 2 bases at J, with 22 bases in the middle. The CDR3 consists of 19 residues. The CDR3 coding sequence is TGTGCCAGCAGCTTAAAAGGGAGGGGGACTCAAATTCCTGGAAACACCATATATTTT. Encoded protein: CASSLKGRGTQIPGNTIYF.

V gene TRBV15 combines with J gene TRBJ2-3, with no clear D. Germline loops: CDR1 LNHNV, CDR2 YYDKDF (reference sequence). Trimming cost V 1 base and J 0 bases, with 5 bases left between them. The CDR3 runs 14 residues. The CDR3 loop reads CATSRGMSTDTQYF. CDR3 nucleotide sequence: TGTGCCACCAGCAGAGGGATGAGCACAGATACGCAGTATTTT.

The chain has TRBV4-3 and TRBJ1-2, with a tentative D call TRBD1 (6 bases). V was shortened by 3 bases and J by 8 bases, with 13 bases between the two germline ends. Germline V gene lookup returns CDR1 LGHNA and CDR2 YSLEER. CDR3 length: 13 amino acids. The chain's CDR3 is CASSQRDTRGYTF. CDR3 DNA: TGCGCCAGCAGCCAGAGGGACACGCGGGGCTACACCTTC.

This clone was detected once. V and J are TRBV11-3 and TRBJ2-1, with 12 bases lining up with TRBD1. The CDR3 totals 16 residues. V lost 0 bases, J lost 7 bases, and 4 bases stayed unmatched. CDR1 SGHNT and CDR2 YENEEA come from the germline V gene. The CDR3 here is CASSLEGTGGINEQFF. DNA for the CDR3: TGTGCCAGCAGCTTAGAGGGGACAGGGGGCATTAATGAGCAGTTCTTC.

The CDR3 protein is CASSAGPRGLYSNQPQHF. CDR3 sequence (DNA): TGTGCCAGCAGTGCGGGCCCCAGAGGGCTATATAGCAATCAGCCCCAGCATTTT. The rearrangement links TRBV27 to TRBJ1-5; D gene unclear. Germline loops: CDR1 MNHEY, CDR2 SMNVEV (reference sequence). V was clipped by 5 bases and J by 0 bases, with 20 bases between them. The CDR3 contains 18 residues.

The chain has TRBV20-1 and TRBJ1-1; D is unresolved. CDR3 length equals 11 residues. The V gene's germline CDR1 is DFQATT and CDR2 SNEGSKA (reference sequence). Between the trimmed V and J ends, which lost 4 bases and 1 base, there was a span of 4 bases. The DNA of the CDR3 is TGCAGTGCTACAGAGAACACTGAAGCTTTCTTT. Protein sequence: CSATENTEAFF.

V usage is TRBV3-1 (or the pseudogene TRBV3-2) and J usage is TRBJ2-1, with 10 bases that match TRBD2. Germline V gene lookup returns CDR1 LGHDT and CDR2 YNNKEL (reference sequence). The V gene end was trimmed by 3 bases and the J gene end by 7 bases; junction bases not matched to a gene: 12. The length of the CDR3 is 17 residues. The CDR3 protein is CASSHISGRLVENEQFF. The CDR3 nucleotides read TGTGCCAGCAGCCATATTAGCGGGAGGTTGGTTGAGAATGAGCAGTTCTTC.

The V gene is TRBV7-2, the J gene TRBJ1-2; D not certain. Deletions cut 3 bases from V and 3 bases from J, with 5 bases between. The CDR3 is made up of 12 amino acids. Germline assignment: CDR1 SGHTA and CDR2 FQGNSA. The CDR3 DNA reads TGTGCCAGCAGCTTTCCGGACTATGGCTACACCTTC. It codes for CASSFPDYGYTF.

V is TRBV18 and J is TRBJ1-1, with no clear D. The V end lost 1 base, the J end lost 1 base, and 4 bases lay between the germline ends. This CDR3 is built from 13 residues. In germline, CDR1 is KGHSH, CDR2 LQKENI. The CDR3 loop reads CASSPLSNTEAFF. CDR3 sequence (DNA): TGTGCCAGCTCACCACTTTCGAACACTGAAGCTTTCTTT.

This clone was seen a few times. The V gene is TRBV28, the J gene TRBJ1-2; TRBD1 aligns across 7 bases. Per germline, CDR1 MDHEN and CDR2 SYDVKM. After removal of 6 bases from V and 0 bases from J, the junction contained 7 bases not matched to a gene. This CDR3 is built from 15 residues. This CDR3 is CASSWGTATNYGYTF. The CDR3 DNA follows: TGTGCCAGCAGCTGGGGGACAGCTACTAACTATGGCTACACCTTC.

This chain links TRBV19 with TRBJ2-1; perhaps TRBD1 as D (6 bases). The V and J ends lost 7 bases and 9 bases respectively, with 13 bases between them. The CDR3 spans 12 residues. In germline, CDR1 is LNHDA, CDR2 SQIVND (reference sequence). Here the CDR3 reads CASNALQGEQFF. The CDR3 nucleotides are TGTGCCAGTAACGCTCTACAGGGTGAGCAGTTCTTC.

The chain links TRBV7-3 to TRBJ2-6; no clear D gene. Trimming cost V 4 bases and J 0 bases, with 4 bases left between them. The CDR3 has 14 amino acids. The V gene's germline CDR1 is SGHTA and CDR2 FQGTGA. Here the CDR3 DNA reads TGTGCCAGCAGCTCAGACTCTGGGGCCAACGTCCTGACTTTC. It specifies CASSSDSGANVLTF. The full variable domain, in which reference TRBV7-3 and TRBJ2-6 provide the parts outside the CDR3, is GAGVSQTPSNKVTEKGKYVELRCDPISGHTALYWYRQSLGQGPEFLIYFQGTGAADDSGLPNDRFFAVRPEGSVSTLKIQRTERGDSAVYLCASSSDSGANVLTFGAGSRLTVL.

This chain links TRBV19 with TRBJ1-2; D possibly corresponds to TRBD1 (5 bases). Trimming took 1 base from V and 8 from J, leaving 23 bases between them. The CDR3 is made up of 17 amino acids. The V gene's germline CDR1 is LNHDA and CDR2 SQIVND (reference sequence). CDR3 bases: TGTGCCAGTAGTATAGGGGGCTCGGACGGGTATCTTAGAGGCTACACCTTC. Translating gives CASSIGGSDGYLRGYTF.

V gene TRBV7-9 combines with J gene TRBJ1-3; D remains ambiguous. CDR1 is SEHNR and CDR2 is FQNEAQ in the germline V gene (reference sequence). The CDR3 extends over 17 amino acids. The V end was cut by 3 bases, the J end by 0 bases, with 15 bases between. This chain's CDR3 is CASSFIVQASSGNTIYF. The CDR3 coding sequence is TGTGCCAGCAGCTTTATAGTGCAGGCCTCCTCTGGAAACACCATATATTTT.

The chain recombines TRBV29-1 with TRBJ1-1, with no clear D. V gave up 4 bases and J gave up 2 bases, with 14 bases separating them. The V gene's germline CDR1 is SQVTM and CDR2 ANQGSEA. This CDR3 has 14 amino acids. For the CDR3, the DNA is TGCAGCGTTGTGCGAACAAGGATAAACACTGAAGCTTTCTTT. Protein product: CSVVRTRINTEAFF. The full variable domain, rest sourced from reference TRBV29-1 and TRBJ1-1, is SAVISQKPSRDICQRGTSLTIQCQVDSQVTMMFWYRQQPGQSLTLIATANQGSEATYESGFVIDKFPISRPNLTFSTLTVSNMSPEDSSIYLCSVVRTRINTEAFFGQGTRLTVV.

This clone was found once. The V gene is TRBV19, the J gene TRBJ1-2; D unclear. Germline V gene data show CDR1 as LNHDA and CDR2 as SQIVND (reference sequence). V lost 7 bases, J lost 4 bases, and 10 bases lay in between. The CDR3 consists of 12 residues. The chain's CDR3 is CASKEYSYGYTF. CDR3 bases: TGTGCCAGTAAGGAGTACTCCTATGGCTACACCTTC.

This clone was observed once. The CDR3 nucleotides read TGTGCCACCAGTGACTTGAACAGGGGCTCCATCAATGAGCAGTTCTTC. Translated, it gives CATSDLNRGSINEQFF. The V call is TRBV24-1, the J call TRBJ2-1, with 7 bases aligning to TRBD1. The CDR3 loop spans 16 amino acids. Germline assignment: CDR1 KGHDR and CDR2 SFDVKD. The trim removed 4 bases at V and 6 bases at J, leaving 11 bases unmatched.

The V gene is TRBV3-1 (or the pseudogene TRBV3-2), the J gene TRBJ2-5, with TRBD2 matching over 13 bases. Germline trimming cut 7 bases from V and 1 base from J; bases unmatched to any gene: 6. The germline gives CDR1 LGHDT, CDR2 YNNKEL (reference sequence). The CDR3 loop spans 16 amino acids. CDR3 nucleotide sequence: TGTGCCAGCACCGGACTAGCGGGAGTAATCCAAGAGACCCAGTACTTC. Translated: CASTGLAGVIQETQYF.

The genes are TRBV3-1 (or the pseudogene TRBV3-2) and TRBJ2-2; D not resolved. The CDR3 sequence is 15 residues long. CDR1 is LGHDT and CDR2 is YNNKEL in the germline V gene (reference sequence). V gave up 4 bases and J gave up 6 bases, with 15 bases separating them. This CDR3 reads CASSRGWDRSGELFF. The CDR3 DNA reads TGTGCCAGCAGCCGAGGATGGGATCGGTCCGGGGAGCTGTTTTTT.

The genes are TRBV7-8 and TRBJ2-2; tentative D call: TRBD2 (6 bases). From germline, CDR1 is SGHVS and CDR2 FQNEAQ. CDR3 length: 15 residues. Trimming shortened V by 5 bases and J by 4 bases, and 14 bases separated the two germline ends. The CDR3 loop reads CASSPGRQSTGELFF. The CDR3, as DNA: TGTGCCAGCAGCCCAGGGAGGCAGAGCACCGGGGAGCTGTTTTTT.

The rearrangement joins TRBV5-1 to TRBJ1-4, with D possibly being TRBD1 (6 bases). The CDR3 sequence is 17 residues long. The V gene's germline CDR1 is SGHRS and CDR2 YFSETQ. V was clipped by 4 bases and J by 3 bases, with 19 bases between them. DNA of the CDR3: TGCGCCAGCAGCGGCCAGGGTTTGGGGGCCCCTAATGAAAAACTGTTTTTT. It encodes CASSGQGLGAPNEKLFF.

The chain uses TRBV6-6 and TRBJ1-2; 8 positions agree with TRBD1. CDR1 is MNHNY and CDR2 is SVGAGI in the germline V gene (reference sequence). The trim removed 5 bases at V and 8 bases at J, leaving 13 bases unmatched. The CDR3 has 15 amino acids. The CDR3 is CASSETGAPFSGYTF. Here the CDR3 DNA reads TGTGCCAGCAGTGAGACAGGGGCACCCTTTTCCGGCTACACCTTC.

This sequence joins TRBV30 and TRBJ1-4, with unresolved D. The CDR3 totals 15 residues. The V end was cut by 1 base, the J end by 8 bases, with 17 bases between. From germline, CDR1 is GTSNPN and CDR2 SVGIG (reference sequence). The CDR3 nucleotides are TGTGCCTGGAGTGGGTGGGCAGTCCTCGGGGAAAAACTGTTTTTT. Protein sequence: CAWSGWAVLGEKLFF.